The rows below give T cell receptor beta chains drawn from one sample of a study of vaccination and CD4 T cells after COVID-19. A single record per CDR3 protein comes from TCRdb applying MiXCR to the PCR reads. The profile shows some 7,400 distinct CDR3 sequences, 35% to 45% of them singletons. Their cognate antigens are unknown. What was sequenced was CD4+ T cells from blood, cultured in vitro. Source of these receptors: a human donor in good health. Each CDR3 is given with its conserved first and last residue. A D gene is named only where the DNA matches it firmly. Not all rows give a size; the values are once, few, many and, for expanded clones, a class.

>-|TRBJ1-1|-|TRBV6-2/TRBV6-3
TGTGCCAGCAGAACCGGGCCCCCTAAGGTAGAAGCTTTCTTT
CASRTGPPKVEAFF
>-|TRBJ2-1|-|TRBV7-6
TGTGCCAGCAGCTTAGACTACTCCTACAATGAGCAGTTCTTC
CASSLDYSYNEQFF
>-|TRBJ2-1|TRBD1|TRBV2
TGTGCCAGCAGTGCGGACAGGGGGTCCCGACTCTCCTACAATGAGCAGTTCTTC
CASSADRGSRLSYNEQFF
>-|TRBJ1-2|-|TRBV12-5
TGTGCTAGTGCCCTTACAGATGCGCCCTATGGCTACACCTTC
CASALTDAPYGYTF
>few|TRBJ1-1|-|TRBV20-1
TGCAGCCTCTACGAGGGGGGGACTGAAGCTTTCTTT
CSLYEGGTEAFF
>-|TRBJ2-7|TRBD2|TRBV7-2
TGTGCCCTCGGGGGGGGCTTTCCTCTTTACGAGCAGTACTTC
CALGGGFPLYEQYF
>-|TRBJ1-1|TRBD1|TRBV10-2
TGCGCCAGCAGTGATCGGACAGGGGCGAACACTGAAGCTTTCTTT
CASSDRTGANTEAFF
>medium-sized|TRBJ2-5|TRBD1|TRBV6-1
TGTGCCAGCAGGGCGACAGGGGGTCGGCTGGAGACCCAGTACTTC
CASRATGGRLETQYF
>few|TRBJ1-2|-|TRBV6-2/TRBV6-3
TGTGCCGGGGCAGAAACTTCTAACTATGGCTACACCTTC
CAGAETSNYGYTF
>few|TRBJ1-2|-|TRBV2
TGTGCCAGCAGGGGACCCAACCATGGCTACACCTTC
CASRGPNHGYTF
>-|TRBJ2-3|TRBD2|TRBV7-6
TGTGCCAGCAGCACCGGTACGGGGGGGCACACAGATACGCAGTATTTT
CASSTGTGGHTDTQYF
>-|TRBJ2-4|TRBD2|TRBV2
TGTGCCAGCAGTGAAGTCGGGCTAGCGGGAGGGCTTGGATCAAACATTCAGTACTTC
CASSEVGLAGGLGSNIQYF
>few|TRBJ1-1|TRBD1|TRBV28
TGTGCCAGCAGTTTGGGAGGACAGGGTGGAGCTTTCTTT
CASSLGGQGGAFF
>-|TRBJ1-1|-|TRBV5-1
TGCGCCAGCAGGGGGACGAACACTGAAGCTTTCTTT
CASRGTNTEAFF
>-|TRBJ2-5|TRBD1|TRBV11-3
TGTGCCAGCAGCTTGAGGACAGGCGAAGAGACCCAGTACTTC
CASSLRTGEETQYF
>-|TRBJ1-1|-|TRBV28
TGTGCCAGCAGCTCAGCCGGACGGATGAACACTGAAGCTTTCTTT
CASSSAGRMNTEAFF
>few|TRBJ2-7|-|TRBV27
TGTGCCAGCAGTTTATCTCCCCGGGCGGCAGGGAGAACGGAGCAGTACTTC
CASSLSPRAAGRTEQYF
>-|TRBJ1-2|-|TRBV5-6
TGTGCCAGCAGCTTGTGGACAGCTTACTACACCTTC
CASSLWTAYYTF
>-|TRBJ2-2|TRBD2|TRBV7-2
TGTGCCAGCAGCTGGTCCCCGGGACTAGCGGGGGGACTTGGGACTGGGGAGCTGTTTTTT
CASSWSPGLAGGLGTGELFF
>few|TRBJ1-5|-|TRBV6-1
TGTGCCAGCAGCGTCGAGTGGGGTAACAATCAGCCCCAGCATTTT
CASSVEWGNNQPQHF
>-|TRBJ2-1|-|TRBV29-1
TGCAGCGTTGACTTTCAGGGGAGAAGACACAATGAGCAGTTCTTC
CSVDFQGRRHNEQFF
>-|TRBJ1-3|-|TRBV6-4
TGTGCCAGCAGTGAACAGGAAACCCACTCTGGAAACACCATATATTTT
CASSEQETHSGNTIYF
>-|TRBJ1-5|-|TRBV19
TGTGCCAGTAGTGGGTCAGGCAATCAGCCCCAGCATTTT
CASSGSGNQPQHF
>once|TRBJ2-5|TRBD2|TRBV5-4
TGTGCCAGCAGCTTGCAGCGGGGGGGCCCCGAGACCCAGTACTTC
CASSLQRGGPETQYF
>-|TRBJ2-5|TRBD1|TRBV7-2
TGTGCCAGCAGCTTCCTCCTCGGTACCGGGACAGGGGGCGAAGAGACCCAGTACTTC
CASSFLLGTGTGGEETQYF
>once|TRBJ2-2|-|TRBV5-4
TGTGCCAGCAGCTTATCTCGTGGGAAAGCCACCGGGGAGCTGTTTTTT
CASSLSRGKATGELFF
>-|TRBJ2-1|TRBD1|TRBV5-6
TGTGCCAGCAGACTACAGGGGGCGAGATTTAACAATGAGCAGTTCTTC
CASRLQGARFNNEQFF
>few|TRBJ1-2|-|TRBV14
TGTGCCATCGGTCGCAGGAGGGATGGCTACACCTTC
CAIGRRRDGYTF
>-|TRBJ1-2|-|TRBV30
TGTGCCTGGAGTGGAAGATCCGTTGGCAACTATGGCTACACCTTC
CAWSGRSVGNYGYTF
>few|TRBJ2-7|-|TRBV11-2
TGTGCCAGCAGCCCCAGGGGAAGGGGAGCCGAGCAGTACTTC
CASSPRGRGAEQYF
>-|TRBJ1-2|-|TRBV7-9
TGTGCCAGCAGCTCCCAGCCGGTGGGTGGCTACACCTTC
CASSSQPVGGYTF
>-|TRBJ2-7|TRBD1|TRBV27
TGTGCCAGCAGTTTCCCGGGACAGGGTGGCGAGCAGTACTTC
CASSFPGQGGEQYF
>-|TRBJ2-2|-|TRBV7-6
TGTGCCAGCAGCCTGGACAGTCCCGGGGAGCTGTTTTTT
CASSLDSPGELFF
>few|TRBJ2-3|-|TRBV7-2
TGTGCCAGCAGCCCGTCGGGAGATACGCAGTATTTT
CASSPSGDTQYF
>once|TRBJ2-1|-|TRBV6-1
TGTGCCAGCAGGGAACGCAGCTGGACTGAGCAGTTCTTC
CASRERSWTEQFF
>-|TRBJ2-7|TRBD2|TRBV27
TGTGCCAGCAGAACCTCGGGGGGTGTTAGGTCCTACGAGCAGTACTTC
CASRTSGGVRSYEQYF
>few|TRBJ2-5|-|TRBV19
TGTGCCAGTAACCCTACAGTAACCCAAGAGACCCAGTACTTC
CASNPTVTQETQYF
>-|TRBJ2-1|-|TRBV2
TGTGCCAGCAGTGCTTCCGGGGGGCACAATGAGCAGTTCTTC
CASSASGGHNEQFF
>few|TRBJ2-4|TRBD1|TRBV7-2
TGTGCCAGCAGCTTAGGACAGGGGGCGGACATTCAGTACTTC
CASSLGQGADIQYF
>once|TRBJ1-1|-|TRBV29-1
TGCAGCGTAGGTCTTGGGACGGCGAACACTGAAGCTTTCTTT
CSVGLGTANTEAFF
>-|TRBJ2-5|TRBD1|TRBV29-1
TGCAGCGTTGACCCCCTTGGGACAGGCAGAGAGACCCAGTACTTC
CSVDPLGTGRETQYF
>-|TRBJ1-2|TRBD1|TRBV5-1
TGCGCCAGCAGCTTGGGGACCACAGGGGGCTATGGCTACACCTTC
CASSLGTTGGYGYTF
>-|TRBJ1-5|-|TRBV30
TGTGCCTGGAGTCCGGCCCTCACCCCAGCCCAGCATTTT
CAWSPALTPAQHF
>few|TRBJ1-1|-|TRBV6-1
TGTGCCAGCAAAAGGGACCCGAACACTGAAGCTTTCTTT
CASKRDPNTEAFF
>-|TRBJ2-5|TRBD2|TRBV20-1
TGCAGTGCTAGAGATGCACTAGCGGGATTGGAGACCCAGTACTTC
CSARDALAGLETQYF
>-|TRBJ2-7|-|TRBV29-1
TGCAGCGTTGTGGCTGTGTTTCCCTACGAGCAGTACTTC
CSVVAVFPYEQYF